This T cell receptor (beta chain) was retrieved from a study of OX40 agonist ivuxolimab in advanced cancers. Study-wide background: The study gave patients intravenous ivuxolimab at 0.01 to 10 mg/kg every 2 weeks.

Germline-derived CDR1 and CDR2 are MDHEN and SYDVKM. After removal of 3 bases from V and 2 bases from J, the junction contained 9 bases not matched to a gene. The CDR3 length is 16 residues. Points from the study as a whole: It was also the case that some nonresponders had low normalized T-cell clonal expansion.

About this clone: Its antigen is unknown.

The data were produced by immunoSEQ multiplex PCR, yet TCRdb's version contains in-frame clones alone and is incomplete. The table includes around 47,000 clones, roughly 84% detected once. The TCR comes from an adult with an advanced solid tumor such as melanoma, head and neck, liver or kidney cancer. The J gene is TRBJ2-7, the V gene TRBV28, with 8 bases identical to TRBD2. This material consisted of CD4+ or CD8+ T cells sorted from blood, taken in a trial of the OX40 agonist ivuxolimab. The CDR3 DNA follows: TGTGCCAGCAGTTTGCCACTAGCGGCCCCGACCTACGAGCAGTACTTC. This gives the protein CASSLPLAAPTYEQYF.